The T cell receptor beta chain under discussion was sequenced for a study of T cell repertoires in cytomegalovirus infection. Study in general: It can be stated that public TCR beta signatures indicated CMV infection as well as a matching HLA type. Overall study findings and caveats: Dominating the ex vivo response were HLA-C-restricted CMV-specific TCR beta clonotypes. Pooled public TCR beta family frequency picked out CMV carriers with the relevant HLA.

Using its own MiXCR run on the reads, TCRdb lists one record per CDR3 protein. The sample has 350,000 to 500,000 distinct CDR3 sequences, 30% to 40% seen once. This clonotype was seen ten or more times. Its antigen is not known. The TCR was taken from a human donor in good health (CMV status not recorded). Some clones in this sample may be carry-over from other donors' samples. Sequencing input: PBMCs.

The CDR3 nucleotides read TGTGCCAGCAGCTTGCGGCGGGGGGCTAACAATGAGCAGTTCTTC. Its protein is CASSLRRGANNEQFF. This sequence joins TRBV7-2 and TRBJ2-1; the match to TRBD2 covers 8 bases. CDR3 length equals 15 residues. CDR1 and CDR2 from the germline V gene are SGHTA and FQGNSA. Germline trimming cut 3 bases from V and 5 bases from J; bases unmatched to any gene: 6.